Given below is one T cell receptor (beta chain) in context. No antigen is known for it. This may arise from a read error, as a much more abundant clone is one base away. Systemically healthy Caucasian individuals from Russia, some 36 in total and aged roughly 6 to 100 years, were included as donors. Each donor gave about 9.8 milliliters of peripheral blood, drawn into EDTA-treated Vacutainer tubes. Ficoll-Paque density-gradient centrifugation was used to isolate PBMCs, with at least 6.5 million per sample. Trizol reagent was used to extract total RNA from the PBMCs, yielding at least 6 micrograms per sample. Naive CD45RAhigh/CD27high T cell percentages were measured by flow cytometry on a PBMC aliquot from every donor. Library preparation was by 5' RACE. Instrument used: Illumina HiSeq 2500. A second roughly 6 to 11 cycle PCR used a sample-barcoded 5' primer and a J-beta primer mix. A unique molecular identifier was introduced onto each TCR beta cDNA molecule by a template-switch 5' adaptor carrying 12 random nucleotides. At least 3 million CDR3-containing paired-end reads were obtained from each sample. The Mint cDNA synthesis kit, primed by a TRBC-specific oligonucleotide, was used to synthesize first-strand cDNA from all RNA. Following uracil-DNA glycosylase treatment, a first 18-cycle PCR with universal primers M1SS and BC2_uni_R was performed on all cDNA. The study's processing was this. For normalization, 1 million high-quality reads, each with a distinct molecular identifier, were randomly selected from each sample. Instead of being binned into consensus sequences, reads with shared molecular identifiers were discarded. MiTCR, with a Q25 quality threshold and the strictest error-elimination algorithm, was used for CDR3 identification, clonotype clustering and error correction. Lower-bound total TCR beta diversity was estimated with a nonparametric unseen species model using Euler transformation. TCRdb trimmed public reads at Q25 via fastp, called clones via MiXCR and kept in-frame beta chains. Each CDR3 protein gets just one entry, which takes the most common genes and DNA from the rows behind it. TCRdb, not the original authors, processed these V and J calls. The sample contains fewer than 800,000 distinct CDR3 sequences, about 30% of them found a single time. The leading ten clones occupy 15% of the sample.

The data originate from a study of blood T cells in healthy people across ages (dated by TCRdb to about 2015). The study in broad terms: In model experiments, roughly one uniquely barcoded TCR beta cDNA molecule per two T cells was captured by template switching. To avoid experimental bias, donors of different ages were spread randomly across the sequencing lanes. Four age groups were formed from the donors: young (average approximately 15 years), middle-aged (approximately 41), aged (about 68) and long-lived (less than 85). Age-related changes in TCR beta repertoire diversity were measured in the study by deep sequencing normalized with unique cDNA molecular identifiers. Two additional independent replicas of 1 million unique cDNA reads from the same blood draw were analyzed for two donors (one aged 18 to 30 and one aged 80 or older).

General study outcomes and caveats: Estimates of total diversity based on one million sequenced T cells were regarded as lower bounds and as underestimates. There was a strong correlation between observed TCR beta diversity and the percentage of naive T cells measured by flow cytometry. Compared with the aged group, the long-lived group had more naive CD4+ T cells, fewer expanded clones and increased TCR diversity, a pattern suggesting age selection. Since profiling was done on bulk unsorted PBMCs, naive and antigen-experienced compartments could not be conclusively compared. Observed TCR beta diversity per million T cells fell roughly linearly with age, and a significant reduction was already apparent by age around 40. The CMV infection status of donors was not known, potentially confounding age-related changes in expanded clonotypes.

The CDR3 starts with the cysteine, ends with the phenylalanine, and has 14 residues. The retained sequence is limited to the CDR3, 42 bases, with the frame set at the first base. According to the germline V gene (reference sequence), CDR1 reads SEHNR and CDR2 reads FQNEAQ. The chain joins TRBV7-9 to TRBJ1-2; the D gene cannot be resolved reliably. The sequenced material came from blood. The TCR originated in a woman older than 75 in good health. Donor details come from another sample of the same person, matched by shared clones. For the CDR3, the sequence is CASSSPVNGYDYTF. The DNA sequence is given as TGTGCCAGCAGCTCCCCTGTCAACGGCTATGACTACACCTTC.